Given below is one T cell receptor beta chain in context. CDR1 and CDR2 (germline): SGHAT, FQNNGV. This CDR3 region has 14 residues. V lost 2 bases and J 2 bases, leaving 6 bases between the germline ends. These data are taken from a study of shared clonotypes between healthy human individuals. The protocol was immunoSEQ multiplex PCR, while the TCRdb copy is restricted to in-frame clones and leaves out a portion. Here the sample spans approximately 2.4 million clones, approximately 96% being singletons. The V and J genes are TRBV11-2 and TRBJ2-2; D is ambiguous. Material: naive CD4+ T cells sorted from blood. The subset was: CD45RA+ positively selected. This TCR came from a man younger than 35 in good health. CDR3 coding DNA: TGTGCCAGCAGCTTAACGGATAACACCGGGGAGCTGTTTTTT. This sequence encodes CASSLTDNTGELFF. The whole variable domain, filled in from reference TRBV11-2 and TRBJ2-2, reads EAGVAQSPRYKIIEKRQSVAFWCNPISGHATLYWYQQILGQGPKLLIQFQNNGVVDDSQLPKDRFSAERLKGVDSTLKIQPAKLEDSAVYLCASSLTDNTGELFFGEGSRLTVL.